Below, 15 T cell receptor beta chains from the same sample are listed, as sequenced in a study of cytomegalovirus exposure and HLA in healthy donors. PCR employed 60 Vbeta and 13 Jbeta primers. Only in-frame clones appear in the TCRdb table, and some are missing; sequencing was by immunoSEQ multiplex PCR. Of about 160,000 clones in the sample, around three quarters are singletons; the top ten hold around 7%. The sequencing sample was made of PBMCs. The receptors here all came from a man aged 40-55 years in good health and CMV-seropositive.

This clone was counted a single time. This chain uses TRBV10-2 with TRBJ2-7; no reliable D call. The CDR3 totals 13 residues. Trimming took 8 bases from V and 3 from J, leaving 14 bases between them. Germline CDR1 is WSHSY and CDR2 is SAAADI. CDR3 loop: CASGPTRNYEQYF. CDR3 DNA: TGCGCCAGCGGCCCCACAAGAAACTACGAGCAGTACTTC.

In this sample, this clone turned up a few times. The V call is TRBV4-3, the J call TRBJ2-4; 11 nucleotides match TRBD2. The CDR3 contains 16 residues. J gave up 1 base and V 5 bases, and 4 bases lay outside the gene matches. Per the germline V gene, CDR1 is LGHNA and CDR2 is YSLEER. The CDR3 DNA is TGCGCCAGCAGCTTCCGACTAGCGGGGGCCAAAAACATTCAGTACTTC. It yields the protein CASSFRLAGAKNIQYF.

This chain uses TRBV5-1 with TRBJ2-7; 10 bases line up with TRBD2. Germline CDR1 reads SGHRS; CDR2 reads YFSETQ. This CDR3 is built from 14 residues. The V and J ends lost 5 bases and 6 bases, in that order; junction bases with no gene match: 8. For the CDR3, the DNA is TGCGCCAGCAGTCTTAATAGCGGGGGGTGCGAGCAGTACTTC. Amino acid sequence: CASSLNSGGCEQYF.

The V and J genes are TRBV11-2 and TRBJ2-1; 13 positions match TRBD2. J lost 7 bases, V lost 4 bases, and 7 bases had no gene match. CDR1 is SGHAT and CDR2 is FQNNGV in the germline V gene. CDR3 length equals 16 residues. CDR3 DNA: TGTGCCAGCAGCTACGAACTAGCGGGGGGGTGGAATGAGCAGTTCTTC. Translation: CASSYELAGGWNEQFF.

J is TRBJ2-5 and V is TRBV13; 16 nucleotides align to TRBD2. The end of the DNA aligns better with TRBJ2-7, so the J call may be wrong. The CDR3 is 18 residues long. CDR1 is PRHDT and CDR2 is FYEKMQ in the germline V gene (reference sequence). CDR3 nucleotides: TGTGCCAGCAGCTCTAGTACGGGACTAGCGGGGGGGCCCTACGAGCAGTACTTC. It codes for CASSSSTGLAGGPYEQYF.

A few counts support this clone. This chain uses TRBV5-4 with TRBJ1-1; TRBD1 agrees at 9 bases. CDR1 is SGHNT and CDR2 is YYREEE in the germline V gene (reference sequence). V lost 3 bases, J lost 5 bases, and 5 bases stayed unmatched. CDR3 length: 14 residues. CDR3 sequence (DNA): TGTGCCAGCAGCTGGGGACAGGGAAAGACTGAAGCTTTCTTT. Protein product: CASSWGQGKTEAFF. Combining the CDR3 with reference TRBV5-4 and TRBJ1-1 gives the whole variable domain ETGVTQSPTHLIKTRGQQVTLRCSSQSGHNTVSWYQQALGQGPQFIFQYYREEENGRGNFPPRFSGLQFPNYSSELNVNALELDDSALYLCASSWGQGKTEAFFGQGTRLTVV.

The chain combines TRBV10-3 with TRBJ1-2; 7 bases agree with TRBD1. Trimming at V came to 8 bases and at J to 0 bases, leaving 15 bases not matched to a gene. Germline V gene sequence: CDR1 ENHRY, CDR2 SYGVKD. The CDR3 extends over 17 amino acids. CDR3: CAIGGKTGKVSNYGYTF. CDR3 DNA sequence: TGTGCCATCGGGGGGAAGACAGGGAAGGTCTCTAACTATGGCTACACCTTC.

This clone was picked up a small number of times. The chain combines TRBV27 with TRBJ2-7, with 9 bases identical to TRBD1. Germline V gene lookup returns CDR1 MNHEY and CDR2 SMNVEV (reference sequence). V dropped 2 bases and J dropped 5; count of bases not matched to a gene: 7. The CDR3 consists of 15 residues. The CDR3 DNA is TGTGCCAGCAGTTTAGCCGGGACAGGGTCCGACGAGCAGTACTTC. Its translation is CASSLAGTGSDEQYF.

The CDR3 protein is CASSEWARSETQYF. The CDR3 coding sequence is TGTGCCAGCAGTGAATGGGCACGGTCGGAGACCCAGTACTTC. This sequence joins TRBV25-1 and TRBJ2-5; D is undetermined. There are 14 residues in the CDR3. CDR1 and CDR2 (germline): MGHDK, SYGVNS. The V gene lost 1 base and the J gene lost 5 bases, with 11 bases spanning the gap.

Here the CDR3 DNA reads TGTGCCAGCAGCAAAGAGGGGGAGGGGAACACTGAAGCTTTCTTT. This sequence encodes CASSKEGEGNTEAFF. The chain combines TRBV21-1 with TRBJ1-1. TRBV21-1 is a pseudogene segment. The CDR3 extends over 15 amino acids.

The chain has TRBV30 and TRBJ1-2; D unresolved. The V end was cut by 8 bases, the J end by 4 bases, with 20 bases between. CDR1 is GTSNPN and CDR2 is SVGIG in the germline V gene (reference sequence). The CDR3 is made up of 14 amino acids. CDR3 DNA sequence: TGTGCCCTCCTAAACGAATTGCCCCCCTATGGCTACACCTTC. Its protein product is CALLNELPPYGYTF.

The genes are TRBV6-6 and TRBJ2-7, with TRBD1 matching over 7 bases. This CDR3 spans 15 amino acids. Germline loops: CDR1 MNHNY, CDR2 SVGAGI (reference sequence). V lost 9 bases and J lost 2; bases outside the gene matches: 13. CDR3 protein: CASDPSGTATYEQYF. The DNA for the CDR3 is TGTGCCAGTGATCCTTCCGGGACAGCAACCTACGAGCAGTACTTC.

The CDR3 sequence is CASSVNRGSTYNSPLHF. The CDR3 nucleotides read TGCGCCAGCAGTGTAAACAGGGGATCCACCTATAATTCACCCCTCCACTTT. The chain links TRBV10-2 to TRBJ1-6; 7 bases align to TRBD1. From germline, CDR1 is WSHSY and CDR2 SAAADI. J was trimmed by 2 bases and V by 4 bases; bases with no gene match: 8. The length of the CDR3 is 17 residues.

The genes are TRBV19 and TRBJ2-1; TRBD1 aligns across 8 bases. Trimming removed 7 bases from V and 5 bases from J; junction bases left unmatched: 4. CDR1 LNHDA and CDR2 SQIVND come from the germline V gene (reference sequence). This CDR3 contains 13 residues. CDR3 DNA sequence: TGTGCCAGTAACAGGGGGATTGACAATGAGCAGTTCTTC. Its protein is CASNRGIDNEQFF.

This clone has more than one count but fewer than ten. The CDR3 spells CASSLSGAKNIQYF. Written as DNA, the CDR3 is TGTGCCAGCAGCTTATCAGGGGCCAAAAACATTCAGTACTTC. The chain is built from TRBV7-2 and TRBJ2-4, with D maybe TRBD1 (5 bases). CDR1 is SGHTA, CDR2 FQGNSA, per germline. V gave up 2 bases and J gave up 1 base, with 6 bases separating them. This CDR3 is built from 14 residues.